Listed below are T cell receptor beta chains from one sample, sequenced in a study of early T cells in non-severe SARS-CoV-2 infection. TCRdb analysed the 5' RACE reads with MiXCR anew, one entry per CDR3 protein. The table records approximately 70,000 distinct CDR3 sequences, roughly 12% of them present only once. Sequenced material: whole blood, taken at baseline. The origin of the receptors is an adult who was a healthcare worker with PCR-confirmed SARS-CoV-2 infection or an uninfected control (not recorded which). The donor label of this sample is uncertain. The CDR3 runs from the conserved cysteine through the conserved F or W. D genes are given only for firm matches. Size is stated for part of the rows, as once, few or many counts, or as a class when the clone is expanded.

size: few
length: 13
V: TRBV12-3/TRBV12-4
J: TRBJ2-3
D: -
DNA: TGTGCCAGCAGTTTAGTTTTCACAGATACGCAGTATTTT
CDR3: CASSLVFTDTQYF

size: -
length: 13
V: TRBV27
J: TRBJ2-3
D: -
DNA: TGTGCCAGCAGTTTAGGCCGGGAGAATACGCAGTATTTT
CDR3: CASSLGRENTQYF

size: -
length: 14
V: TRBV15
J: TRBJ1-1
D: -
DNA: TGTGCCACCAGAATAGACGGGCAGAACACTGAAGCTTTCTTT
CDR3: CATRIDGQNTEAFF

size: few
length: 14
V: TRBV10-1
J: TRBJ1-1
D: -
DNA: TGCGCCAGCAGCCGGAGACCACAGGGCCCTGAAGCTTTCTTT
CDR3: CASSRRPQGPEAFF

size: few
length: 15
V: TRBV5-1
J: TRBJ2-1
D: TRBD2
DNA: TGCGCCAGCAGCCAAGCTCCTAGCGGGGGTGGTGAGCAGTTCTTC
CDR3: CASSQAPSGGGEQFF

size: few
length: 13
V: TRBV10-2
J: TRBJ2-1
D: -
DNA: TGCGCCAGCAGCCCCAGGGTTATTAGCGAGCAGTTCTTC
CDR3: CASSPRVISEQFF

size: many
length: 12
V: TRBV29-1
J: TRBJ2-7
D: -
DNA: TGCAGCGTTGGTACAACCGGCTACGAGCAGTACTTC
CDR3: CSVGTTGYEQYF

size: -
length: 13
V: TRBV7-2
J: TRBJ2-4
D: TRBD2
DNA: TGTGCCAGCAGCCCCCCCGGGGGGGAGGTCGAGTACTTC
CDR3: CASSPPGGEVEYF

size: -
length: 14
V: TRBV18
J: TRBJ2-7
D: TRBD1
DNA: TGTGCCAGCTCCCTGGACAGGAACTCCTACGAGCAGTACTTC
CDR3: CASSLDRNSYEQYF

size: few
length: 14
V: TRBV18
J: TRBJ1-2
D: -
DNA: TGTGCCAGCTCCTCAGGAGTAGGGGCCTATGGCTACACCTTC
CDR3: CASSSGVGAYGYTF

size: many
length: 14
V: TRBV5-6
J: TRBJ1-1
D: -
DNA: TGTGCCAGCAGCTTGGAACCGACGAACACTGAAGCTTTCTTT
CDR3: CASSLEPTNTEAFF

size: few
length: 15
V: TRBV7-3
J: TRBJ2-3
D: TRBD2
DNA: TGTGCCAGCAGCTTTAGCGGGGGGAGGGTAGATACGCAGTATTTT
CDR3: CASSFSGGRVDTQYF

size: -
length: 16
V: TRBV11-2
J: TRBJ2-7
D: -
DNA: TGTGCCAGCAGCTTAGCCCAGGGCGCAGGGGCCTACGAGCAGTACTTC
CDR3: CASSLAQGAGAYEQYF

size: few
length: 14
V: TRBV7-3
J: TRBJ2-3
D: -
DNA: TGTGCCAGCAGCAGGGACGGACGCACAGATACGCAGTATTTT
CDR3: CASSRDGRTDTQYF

size: -
length: 15
V: TRBV11-3
J: TRBJ2-5
D: -
DNA: TGTGCCAGCAGCTTAGCGCCAGGGCAAGAAGAGACCCAGTACTTC
CDR3: CASSLAPGQEETQYF